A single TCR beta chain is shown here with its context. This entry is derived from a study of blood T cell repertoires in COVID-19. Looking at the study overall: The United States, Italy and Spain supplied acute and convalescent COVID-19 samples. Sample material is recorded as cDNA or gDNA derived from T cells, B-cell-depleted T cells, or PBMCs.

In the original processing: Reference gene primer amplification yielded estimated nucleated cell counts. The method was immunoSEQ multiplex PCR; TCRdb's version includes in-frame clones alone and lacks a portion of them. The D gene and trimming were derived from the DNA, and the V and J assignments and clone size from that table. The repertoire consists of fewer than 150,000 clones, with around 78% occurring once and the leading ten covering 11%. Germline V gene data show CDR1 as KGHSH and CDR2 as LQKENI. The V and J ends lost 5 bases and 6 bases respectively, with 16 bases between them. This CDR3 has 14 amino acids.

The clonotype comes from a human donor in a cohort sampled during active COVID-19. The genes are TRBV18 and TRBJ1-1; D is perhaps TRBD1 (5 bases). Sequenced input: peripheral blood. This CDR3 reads CASSTVMGGAEAFF. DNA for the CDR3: TGTGCCAGCTCAACCGTCATGGGGGGGGCTGAAGCTTTCTTT.